Each of the 18 T cell receptor beta chains below was sequenced from the same sample in a study of shared clonotypes between healthy human individuals. Terminally differentiated effector memory CD45RA+ cells were excluded by CCR7 positive selection of CD45RO-negative cells. TCRdb keeps only in-frame clones here, not all; method: immunoSEQ multiplex PCR. Among around 1.9 million clones listed, 85% to 95% were seen once. Input material: naive CD8+ T cells from PBMCs. These receptors originate from a man aged 18 to 29 in good health. Some clones in this sample may be carry-over from other donors' samples.

This clone was recorded a few times. The chain employs TRBV29-1 and TRBJ2-2; D is perhaps TRBD1 (5 bases). Trimming took 6 bases from V and 6 from J, leaving 11 bases between them. Germline V gives CDR1 SQVTM, CDR2 ANQGSEA. This CDR3 region has 12 residues. CDR3 residues: CSVLRVAGELFF. CDR3 DNA: TGCAGCGTCCTCAGGGTGGCCGGGGAGCTGTTTTTT.

The chain has TRBV7-2 and TRBJ2-5, with 7 bases matching TRBD2. Trimming cost V 4 bases and J 3 bases; bases outside gene matches: 8. CDR3 length: 15 amino acids. In germline, CDR1 is SGHTA, CDR2 FQGNSA. The DNA for the CDR3 is TGTGCCAGCAGCTGGGCCCCAAGCGGGAAAGAGACCCAGTACTTC. It codes for CASSWAPSGKETQYF.

The chain joins TRBV28 to TRBJ1-4; 7 nucleotides line up with TRBD1. The J segment lost 2 bases and the V segment lost 4 bases, leaving 7 bases of the junction unmatched. This CDR3 is built from 16 residues. Germline V lookup: CDR1 MDHEN, CDR2 SYDVKM. For the CDR3, the DNA is TGTGCCAGCAGTTCAGACAGGGAGGGGACTAATGAAAAACTGTTTTTT. Protein product: CASSSDREGTNEKLFF.

The genes are TRBV27 and TRBJ2-5; TRBD1 agrees at 8 bases. Germline V gene sequence: CDR1 MNHEY, CDR2 SMNVEV (reference sequence). The CDR3 covers 12 residues. The V segment lost 6 bases and the J segment 6 bases; nucleotides outside the gene matches: 3. Here the CDR3 reads CASSFRGQTQYF. The CDR3 coding sequence is TGTGCCAGCAGCTTCAGGGGGCAGACCCAGTACTTC.

The rearrangement joins TRBV29-1 to TRBJ1-1, with no clear D. The CDR3 is made up of 14 amino acids. Trimming took 4 bases from V and 4 from J, leaving 16 bases between them. CDR1 and CDR2 (germline): SQVTM, ANQGSEA. This CDR3 reads CSVGLGSLGTEAFF. The CDR3 nucleotides are TGCAGCGTTGGGTTGGGGTCGTTAGGCACTGAAGCTTTCTTT.

The V gene is TRBV27, the J gene TRBJ2-5; TRBD2 might be the D (6 bases). V was trimmed by 8 bases and J by 3 bases, leaving 16 bases between them. The CDR3 covers 14 residues. CDR1 and CDR2 (germline): MNHEY, SMNVEV (reference sequence). The CDR3, as DNA: TGTGCCAGCGCCTTTGGGCGGGACGAAGAGACCCAGTACTTC. Its protein is CASAFGRDEETQYF.

This sequence joins TRBV5-4 and TRBJ2-1; 16 bases agree with TRBD2. With 3 bases clipped from V and 5 bases from J, the junction kept 2 bases outside the gene matches. Germline V gene data show CDR1 as SGHNT and CDR2 as YYREEE (reference sequence). This CDR3 contains 16 residues. The CDR3 spells CASSWGTSGRDNEQFF. The CDR3 DNA reads as TGTGCCAGCAGCTGGGGGACTAGCGGGAGGGACAATGAGCAGTTCTTC.

The table lists this clone with a count of one. The chain is built from TRBV4-1 and TRBJ2-3; 7 bases agree with TRBD2. There are 15 residues in the CDR3. Germline values: CDR1 MGHRA, CDR2 YSYEKL. V lost 6 bases, J lost 8 bases, and 14 bases stayed unmatched. The CDR3, as DNA: TGCGCCAGCAGAGCGGGACTTACCGATAAGGGTACGCAGTATTTT. Amino acids: CASRAGLTDKGTQYF.

The sample holds one count of this clone. This chain uses TRBV29-1 with TRBJ1-2; D is undetermined. The CDR3 totals 11 residues. Germline assignment: CDR1 SQVTM and CDR2 ANQGSEA. V dropped 7 bases and J dropped 2 bases, with 8 bases sitting between them. This chain's CDR3 is CSAAANYGYTF. Written as DNA, the CDR3 is TGCAGCGCGGCTGCAAACTATGGCTACACCTTC.

The chain joins TRBV29-1 to TRBJ2-1; TRBD2 aligns across 8 bases. The trim removed 7 bases at V and 0 bases at J, leaving 5 bases unmatched. From germline, CDR1 is SQVTM and CDR2 ANQGSEA. This CDR3 has 14 amino acids. Written as DNA, the CDR3 is TGCAGCGCCATAGCGGGGAGCTCCTACAATGAGCAGTTCTTC. Its translation: CSAIAGSSYNEQFF.

This chain uses TRBV5-6 with TRBJ1-1; D unresolved. The germline V gene encodes CDR1 SGHDT and CDR2 YYEEEE. The CDR3 is 12 amino acids. With 2 bases removed from V and 8 bases from J, the gap between germline ends came to 10 bases. Here the CDR3 DNA reads TGTGCCAGCAGCTTCGAAGGGAGCGAAGCTTTCTTT. Translation gives CASSFEGSEAFF.

This chain joins TRBV28 and TRBJ1-2, with D tentatively TRBD1 (6 bases). This CDR3 is built from 14 residues. Germline values: CDR1 MDHEN, CDR2 SYDVKM. V was pared by 3 bases and J by 6 bases, with 14 bases between. CDR3 DNA: TGTGCCAGCAGTTTTAAGCGGGGGCTGGATGGCTACACCTTC. It codes for CASSFKRGLDGYTF.

The V and J genes are TRBV5-1 and TRBJ1-4; the match to TRBD1 covers 9 bases. V shed 4 bases and J 1 base; nucleotides not matched to a gene: 11. The CDR3 has 18 amino acids. The germline V gene encodes CDR1 SGHRS and CDR2 YFSETQ. In nucleotides, the CDR3 is TGCGCCAGCAGCCCCCAGGGGACAGGGACTCTAACTAATGAAAAACTGTTTTTT. Translated: CASSPQGTGTLTNEKLFF. Full variable domain (outside the CDR3, taken from reference TRBV5-1 and TRBJ1-4): KAGVTQTPRYLIKTRGQQVTLSCSPISGHRSVSWYQQTPGQGLQFLFEYFSETQRNKGNFPGRFSGRQFSNSRSEMNVSTLELGDSALYLCASSPQGTGTLTNEKLFFGSGTQLSVL.

The chain joins TRBV7-3 to TRBJ2-2, with D possibly TRBD2 on 5 matching bases. V dropped 5 bases and J dropped 5 bases, with 12 bases sitting between them. Germline V gene sequence: CDR1 SGHTA, CDR2 FQGTGA. The CDR3 runs to 14 residues. This chain's CDR3 is CASSPATGTGELFF. For the CDR3, the DNA is TGTGCCAGCAGCCCCGCTACGGGGACCGGGGAGCTGTTTTTT.

The gene calls are TRBV4-2 and TRBJ2-1; TRBD2 aligns across 7 bases. The trim removed 0 bases at V and 4 bases at J, leaving 6 bases unmatched. Germline CDR1 reads LGHNA; CDR2 reads YNFKEQ. The CDR3 has 16 residues. CDR3 protein: CASSQESQRGYNEQFF. The CDR3 region has the DNA TGTGCCAGCAGCCAAGAATCTCAGCGGGGATACAATGAGCAGTTCTTC.

On this clone: This specimen includes other DNA sequences encoding the same CDR3. V and J are TRBV9 and TRBJ1-4; D may be TRBD1 (5 bases). There are 15 residues in the CDR3. Per germline, CDR1 SGDLS and CDR2 YYNGEE. Between the trimmed V and J ends, which lost 0 bases and 0 bases, there was a span of 6 bases. The DNA of the CDR3 is TGTGCCAGCAGCGTAGGGGGGTCAACTAATGAAAAACTGTTTTTT. This translates into CASSVGGSTNEKLFF.

In this sample, this clone turned up once. This chain links TRBV5-5 with TRBJ1-1; D gene ambiguous. This CDR3 comprises 15 residues. Trimming took 0 bases from V and 0 from J, leaving 9 bases between them. Looked up from germline, CDR1 is SGHKS and CDR2 is YYEKEE (reference sequence). CDR3 region: CASSLVLMVNTEAFF. The DNA for the CDR3 is TGTGCCAGCAGCTTGGTTCTCATGGTGAACACTGAAGCTTTCTTT. Variable domain in full (rest from reference TRBV5-5 and TRBJ1-1): DAGVTQSPTHLIKTRGQQVTLRCSPISGHKSVSWYQQVLGQGPQFIFQYYEKEERGRGNFPDRFSARQFPNYSSELNVNALLLGDSALYLCASSLVLMVNTEAFFGQGTRLTVV.

Comment on this clone: The identical CDR3 is also encoded by other nucleotide sequences in the sample. The chain carries TRBV28 and TRBJ2-4; D may match TRBD1 or TRBD2 (5 bases each). This CDR3 has 14 residues. CDR1 is MDHEN and CDR2 is SYDVKM in the germline V gene. V lost 2 bases and J lost 0, with 5 bases in between. CDR3: CASSLGGAKNIQYF. The CDR3 DNA follows: TGTGCCAGCAGTTTAGGGGGAGCCAAAAACATTCAGTACTTC.